The 19 T cell receptor beta chains below come from one sample, sequenced in a study of T cell responses to AZD1222 COVID-19 vaccine. TCRdb's copy holds only in-frame clones and misses some; the assay was immunoSEQ multiplex PCR. The data show approximately 130,000 clones, 90% to 95% seen once. Sequencing was performed on peripheral blood, taken on day 0 of AZD1222 vaccination. The receptors were gathered from an adult in good health.

J is TRBJ1-1 and V is TRBV24-1; a possible D gene is TRBD1 (5 bases). The V end was cut by 2 bases, the J end by 7 bases, with 10 bases between. From germline, CDR1 is KGHDR and CDR2 SFDVKD. The CDR3 is 13 residues long. The CDR3: CATSDSGGGEAFF. The CDR3 coding sequence is TGTGCCACCAGTGATTCTGGGGGGGGTGAAGCTTTCTTT.

CDR3 amino acids: CASTYSLNSPLHF. The CDR3 nucleotides read TGTGCCAGCACCTACAGTCTTAATTCACCCCTCCACTTT. The rearrangement links TRBV6-5 to TRBJ1-6, with D uncertain. CDR1 is MNHEY and CDR2 is SVGAGI in the germline V gene. V lost 7 bases to trimming and J lost 6 bases, with 10 bases between them. There are 13 residues in the CDR3.

The chain couples TRBV7-2 to TRBJ1-5; D is possibly TRBD1 (5 bases). Between the trimmed V and J ends, which lost 7 bases and 1 base, there was a span of 14 bases. The CDR3 has 15 residues. The V gene's germline CDR1 is SGHTA and CDR2 FQGNSA. CDR3 sequence reads: CASTEGGTSNQPQHF. The CDR3 DNA is TGTGCCAGCACCGAGGGAGGGACGAGCAATCAGCCCCAGCATTTT.

This sequence joins TRBV6-2 or TRBV6-3 and TRBJ1-5; D gene unclear. Trimming pared 2 bases from V and 5 bases from J, leaving 7 bases between. CDR3 length equals 13 residues. Per germline, CDR1 MNHEY and CDR2 SVGEGT. The CDR3: CASSYQDYQPQHF. The CDR3 DNA is TGTGCCAGCAGTTACCAGGACTATCAGCCCCAGCATTTT.

V usage is TRBV11-2 and J usage is TRBJ2-1; a possible D gene is TRBD1 (5 bases). Germline CDR1 SGHAT, CDR2 FQNNGV. V shed 6 bases and J shed 9 bases, with 12 bases lying between them. The CDR3 runs to 12 residues. The CDR3 bases are TGTGCCAGCAGGGAAGGTAGGGGTGAGCAGTTCTTC. This sequence encodes CASREGRGEQFF.

This clone was found once. The chain is built from TRBV3-1 (or the pseudogene TRBV3-2) and TRBJ1-2; D is unclear. Looked up from germline, CDR1 is LGHDT and CDR2 is YNNKEL (reference sequence). The V and J ends lost 0 bases and 0 bases respectively, with 14 bases between them. This CDR3 is 17 amino acids long. In nucleotides, the CDR3 is TGTGCCAGCAGCCAAGAACTTCCTGGACTCACTAACTATGGCTACACCTTC. As protein: CASSQELPGLTNYGYTF.

CDR3 bases: TGTGCCTGGAGCCCCACGGATGAAGCTTTCTTT. Residues: CAWSPTDEAFF. The J gene is TRBJ1-1, the V gene TRBV30, with D uncertain. The CDR3 runs to 11 residues. Per germline, CDR1 GTSNPN and CDR2 SVGIG (reference sequence). V was shortened by 3 bases and J by 7 bases, with 9 bases between the two germline ends.

The chain is built from TRBV4-3 and TRBJ1-6, with D unclear. V lost 0 bases and J lost 7, with 4 bases in between. CDR1 is LGHNA and CDR2 is YSLEER in the germline V gene. This CDR3 is built from 13 residues. The CDR3 nucleotides are TGCGCCAGCAGCCAAGAAAGGAATTCACCCCTCCACTTT. It translates to CASSQERNSPLHF.

The genes are TRBV28 and TRBJ2-1; tentative D call: TRBD2 (6 bases). Germline CDR1 MDHEN, CDR2 SYDVKM. V dropped 7 bases and J dropped 2 bases, with 15 bases sitting between them. The length of the CDR3 is 15 residues. This CDR3 reads CASTSSGPTYNEQFF. The CDR3 DNA is TGTGCCAGCACCTCCAGCGGGCCAACCTACAATGAGCAGTTCTTC. Together with reference TRBV28 and TRBJ2-1, the CDR3 gives the full variable domain: DVKVTQSSRYLVKRTGEKVFLECVQDMDHENMFWYRQDPGLGLRLIYFSYDVKMKEKGDIPEGYSVSREKKERFSLILESASTNQTSMYLCASTSSGPTYNEQFFGPGTRLTVL.

The chain recombines TRBV27 with TRBJ1-2; D unclear. The V end was cut by 5 bases, the J end by 8 bases, with 12 bases between. The CDR3 contains 12 residues. CDR1 and CDR2 (germline): MNHEY, SMNVEV (reference sequence). The CDR3 coding sequence is TGTGCCAGCAGTCCCAATGAGGGAGGCTACACCTTC. Its protein product is CASSPNEGGYTF.

The CDR3 nucleotides read TGTGCCAGCAGTTTATCAGCGAATGAGCAGTTCTTC. It translates to CASSLSANEQFF. The chain couples TRBV28 to TRBJ2-1, with D unclear. CDR3 length: 12 amino acids. Per the germline V gene, CDR1 is MDHEN and CDR2 is SYDVKM. Between the trimmed V and J ends, which lost 1 base and 7 bases, there was a span of 5 bases.

The genes are TRBV9 and TRBJ1-6; no reliable D call. CDR1 is SGDLS and CDR2 is YYNGEE in the germline V gene. Deletions cut 1 base from V and 4 bases from J, with 6 bases between. The CDR3 consists of 14 residues. The DNA of the CDR3 is TGTGCCAGCAGCGTACAGAGTTATAATTCACCCCTCCACTTT. The encoded protein is CASSVQSYNSPLHF.

This chain joins TRBV5-1 and TRBJ1-5; D unclear. Trimming cost V 4 bases and J 6 bases, with 11 bases left between them. The CDR3 contains 13 residues. Germline V gene lookup returns CDR1 SGHRS and CDR2 YFSETQ. The CDR3 region is CASSPEGTQPQHF. CDR3 nucleotides: TGCGCCAGCAGCCCCGAGGGAACTCAGCCCCAGCATTTT.

This clone was observed once. V and J are TRBV30 and TRBJ1-5; 12 nucleotides match TRBD1. V trimming: 2 bases; J trimming: 0 bases; junction bases outside the gene matches: 5. The CDR3 loop spans 17 amino acids. Germline-derived CDR1 and CDR2 are GTSNPN and SVGIG (reference sequence). In DNA, the CDR3 is TGTGCCTGGAGTAGGGGACAGGGGGCAGGTAGCAATCAGCCCCAGCATTTT. Amino acid sequence: CAWSRGQGAGSNQPQHF.

This chain uses TRBV6-5 with TRBJ2-7; 8 bases fit TRBD1. Trimming removed 11 bases from V and 0 bases from J; junction bases left unmatched: 6. The CDR3 is 13 residues long. Germline CDR1 is MNHEY and CDR2 is SVGAGI. CDR3 in DNA: TGTGCCGGTGGGACAGGAAGCTCCTACGAGCAGTACTTC. It encodes CAGGTGSSYEQYF.

The chain combines TRBV11-2 with TRBJ1-3; D unresolved. Deletions cut 6 bases from V and 1 base from J, with 13 bases between. The CDR3 spans 15 residues. CDR1 is SGHAT and CDR2 is FQNNGV in the germline V gene. CDR3 sequence reads: CASSLLSGSGNTIYF. For the CDR3, the DNA is TGTGCCAGCAGTCTGTTGTCTGGGTCTGGAAACACCATATATTTT. The whole variable domain, remainder taken from reference TRBV11-2 and TRBJ1-3, is EAGVAQSPRYKIIEKRQSVAFWCNPISGHATLYWYQQILGQGPKLLIQFQNNGVVDDSQLPKDRFSAERLKGVDSTLKIQPAKLEDSAVYLCASSLLSGSGNTIYFGEGSWLTVV.

The gene calls are TRBV20-1 and TRBJ2-1; unclear D gene. This CDR3 contains 11 residues. CDR1 is DFQATT, CDR2 SNEGSKA, per germline (reference sequence). V lost 7 bases and J 8 bases, leaving 12 bases between the germline ends. CDR3 nucleotide sequence: TGCAGTGTAGTTCTCTGGGATGAGCAGTTCTTC. Translating gives CSVVLWDEQFF.

The chain joins TRBV5-4 to TRBJ2-7; 9 positions agree with TRBD2. J lost 3 bases, V lost 6 bases, and 13 bases had no gene match. The length of the CDR3 is 16 residues. The germline gives CDR1 SGHNT, CDR2 YYREEE (reference sequence). This CDR3 is CASTRGGAGGLYEQYF. CDR3 nucleotides: TGTGCCAGCACCCGGGGGGGAGCGGGAGGACTCTACGAGCAGTACTTC.

This chain uses TRBV19 with TRBJ2-2; D uncertain. The ends were cut back, 1 base at V and 1 base at J, with 7 bases in the middle. This CDR3 has 15 amino acids. CDR1 and CDR2 from the germline V gene are LNHDA and SQIVND (reference sequence). CDR3 sequence: CASSIGRMNTGELFF. The CDR3 DNA reads as TGTGCCAGTAGTATAGGCAGGATGAACACCGGGGAGCTGTTTTTT.